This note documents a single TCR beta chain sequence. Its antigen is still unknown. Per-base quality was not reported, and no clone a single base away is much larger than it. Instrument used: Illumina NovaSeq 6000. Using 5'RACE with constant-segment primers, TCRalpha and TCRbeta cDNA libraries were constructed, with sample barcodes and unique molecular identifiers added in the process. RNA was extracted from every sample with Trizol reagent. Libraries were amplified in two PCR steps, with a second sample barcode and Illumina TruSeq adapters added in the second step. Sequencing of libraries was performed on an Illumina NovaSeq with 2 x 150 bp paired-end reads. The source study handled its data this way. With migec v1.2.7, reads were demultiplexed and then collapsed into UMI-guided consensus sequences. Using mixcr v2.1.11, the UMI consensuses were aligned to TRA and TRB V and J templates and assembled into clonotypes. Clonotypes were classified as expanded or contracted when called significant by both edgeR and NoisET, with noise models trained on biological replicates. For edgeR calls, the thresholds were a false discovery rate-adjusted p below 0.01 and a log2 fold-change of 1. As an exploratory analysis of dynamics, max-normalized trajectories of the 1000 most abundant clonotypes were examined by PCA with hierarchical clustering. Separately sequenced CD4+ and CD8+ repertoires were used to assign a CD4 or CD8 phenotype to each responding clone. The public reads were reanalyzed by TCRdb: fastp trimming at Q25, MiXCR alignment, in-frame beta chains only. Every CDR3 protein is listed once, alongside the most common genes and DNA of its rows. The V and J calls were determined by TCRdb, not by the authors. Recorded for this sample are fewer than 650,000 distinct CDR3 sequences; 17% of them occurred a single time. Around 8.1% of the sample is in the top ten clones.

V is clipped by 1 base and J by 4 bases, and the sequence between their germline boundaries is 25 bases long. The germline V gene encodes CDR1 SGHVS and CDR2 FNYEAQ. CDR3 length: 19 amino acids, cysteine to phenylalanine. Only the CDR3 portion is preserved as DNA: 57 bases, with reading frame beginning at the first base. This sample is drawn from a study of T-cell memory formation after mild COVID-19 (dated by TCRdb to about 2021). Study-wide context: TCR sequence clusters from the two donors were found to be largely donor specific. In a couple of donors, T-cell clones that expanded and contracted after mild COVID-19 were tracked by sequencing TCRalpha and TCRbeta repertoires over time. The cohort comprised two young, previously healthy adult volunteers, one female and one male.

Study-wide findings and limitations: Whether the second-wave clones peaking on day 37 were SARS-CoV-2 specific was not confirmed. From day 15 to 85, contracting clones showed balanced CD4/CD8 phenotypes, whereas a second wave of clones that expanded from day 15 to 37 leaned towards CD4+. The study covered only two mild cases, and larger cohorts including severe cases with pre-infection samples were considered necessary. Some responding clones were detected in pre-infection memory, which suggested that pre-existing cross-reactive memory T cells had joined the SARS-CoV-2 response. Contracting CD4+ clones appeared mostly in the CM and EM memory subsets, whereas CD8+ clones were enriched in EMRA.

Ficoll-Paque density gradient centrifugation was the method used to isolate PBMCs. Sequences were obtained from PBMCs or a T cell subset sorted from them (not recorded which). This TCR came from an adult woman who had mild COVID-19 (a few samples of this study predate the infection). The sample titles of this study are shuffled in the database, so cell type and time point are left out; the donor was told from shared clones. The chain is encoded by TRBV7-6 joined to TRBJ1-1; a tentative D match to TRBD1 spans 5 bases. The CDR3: CASSLDSLEVGERGTEAFF. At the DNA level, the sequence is TGTGCCAGCAGCTTAGACAGCCTAGAGGTCGGAGAGAGGGGCACTGAAGCTTTCTTT. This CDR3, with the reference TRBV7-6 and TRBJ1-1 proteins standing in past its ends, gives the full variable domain GAGVSQSPRYKVTKRGQDVALRCDPISGHVSLYWYRQALGQGPEFLTYFNYEAQQDKSGLPNDRFSAERPEGSISTLTIQRTEQRDSAMYRCASSLDSLEVGERGTEAFFGQGTRLTVV.